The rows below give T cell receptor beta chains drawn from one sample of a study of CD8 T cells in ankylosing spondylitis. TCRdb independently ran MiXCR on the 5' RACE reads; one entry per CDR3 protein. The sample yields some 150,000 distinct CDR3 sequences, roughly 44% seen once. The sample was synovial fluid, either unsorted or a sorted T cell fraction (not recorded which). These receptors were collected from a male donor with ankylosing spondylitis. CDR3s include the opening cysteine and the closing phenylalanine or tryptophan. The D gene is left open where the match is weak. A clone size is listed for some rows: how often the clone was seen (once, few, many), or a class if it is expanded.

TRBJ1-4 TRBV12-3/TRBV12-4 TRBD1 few CASSPRKRTGSALVLFF TGTGCCAGCAGCCCCAGAAAAAGGACAGGCTCTGCATTGGTACTGTTTTTT
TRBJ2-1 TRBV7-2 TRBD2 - CASSLARTSGYNEQFF TGTGCCAGCAGCTTAGCTCGGACTAGTGGCTACAATGAGCAGTTCTTC
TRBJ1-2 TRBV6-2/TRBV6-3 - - CASSPSGIDYGYTF TGTGCCAGCAGCCCTTCAGGGATAGACTATGGCTACACCTTC
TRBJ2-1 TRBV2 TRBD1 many CASSEARQGGEQFF TGTGCCAGCAGTGAAGCGAGACAGGGGGGTGAGCAGTTCTTC
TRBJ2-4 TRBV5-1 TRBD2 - CASSLEWVPGTRLSKNIQYF TGCGCCAGCAGCTTGGAATGGGTCCCCGGGACTAGGCTTTCCAAAAACATTCAGTACTTC
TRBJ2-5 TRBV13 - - CASSLRDQETQYF TGTGCCAGCAGCCTCCGGGACCAAGAGACCCAGTACTTC
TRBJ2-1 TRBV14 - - CASSGVSYNEQFF TGTGCCAGCAGCGGGGTCTCCTACAATGAGCAGTTCTTC
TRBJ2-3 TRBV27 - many CASGLGGITDTQYF TGTGCCAGCGGGCTAGGGGGGATCACAGATACGCAGTATTTT
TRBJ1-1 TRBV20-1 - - CSAIGGIYSTEAFF TGCAGTGCTATAGGAGGCATTTATAGCACTGAAGCTTTCTTT
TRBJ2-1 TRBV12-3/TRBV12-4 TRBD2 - CASRRANPWREGGNEQFF TGTGCCAGCAGACGTGCGAACCCCTGGCGGGAGGGGGGCAATGAGCAGTTCTTC
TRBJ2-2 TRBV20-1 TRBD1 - CSVRTGDTGELFF TGCAGTGTGCGGACAGGGGACACCGGGGAGCTGTTTTTT
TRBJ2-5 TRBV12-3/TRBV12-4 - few CASSLRLVVRGVWETQYF TGTGCCAGCAGTTTAAGACTGGTCGTCCGGGGAGTATGGGAGACCCAGTACTTC
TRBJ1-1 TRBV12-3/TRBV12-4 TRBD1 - CASTPTGGKNMNTEAFF TGTGCCAGCACCCCTACAGGGGGCAAAAACATGAACACTGAAGCTTTCTTT
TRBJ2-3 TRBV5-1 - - CASSFLRFRGTDTQYF TGCGCCAGCAGCTTCTTGAGGTTTAGGGGCACAGATACGCAGTATTTT
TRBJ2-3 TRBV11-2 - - CASSTPDTQYF TGTGCCAGCAGCACCCCGGATACGCAGTATTTT
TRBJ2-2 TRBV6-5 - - CASRLTVTGTGELFF TGTGCCAGCAGGCTTACTGTAACAGGGACCGGGGAGCTGTTTTTT
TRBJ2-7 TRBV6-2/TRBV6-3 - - CASSYEGGSYEQYF TGTGCCAGCAGTTACGAGGGGGGCTCCTACGAGCAGTACTTC
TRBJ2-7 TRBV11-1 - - CASSFSLSGPLSPYEQYF TGTGCCAGCAGCTTCAGTTTGTCAGGGCCTTTGTCCCCCTACGAGCAGTACTTC
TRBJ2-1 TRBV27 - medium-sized CASSPRESGYNEQFF TGTGCCAGCAGTCCCAGGGAGAGCGGGTACAATGAGCAGTTCTTC
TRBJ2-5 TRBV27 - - CASSPVPYGQETQYF TGTGCCAGCAGTCCGGTGCCATACGGACAAGAGACCCAGTACTTC
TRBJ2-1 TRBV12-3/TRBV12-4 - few CASSLWVPYNEQFF TGTGCCAGCAGTTTATGGGTGCCCTACAATGAGCAGTTCTTC
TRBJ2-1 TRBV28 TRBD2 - CASSSSGRPGEQFF TGTGCCAGCAGTTCCAGCGGGAGGCCGGGTGAGCAGTTCTTC
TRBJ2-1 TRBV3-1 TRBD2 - CASSRPHPLAGVSYNEQFF TGTGCCAGCAGCCGTCCCCATCCACTAGCGGGAGTATCCTACAATGAGCAGTTCTTC
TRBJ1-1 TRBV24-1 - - CATSELTANTEAFF TGTGCCACCAGTGAGTTGACAGCCAACACTGAAGCTTTCTTT
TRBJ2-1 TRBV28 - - CASSWREPAYNEQFF TGTGCCAGCAGTTGGAGGGAGCCCGCCTACAATGAGCAGTTCTTC
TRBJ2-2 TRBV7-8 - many CASSLAGPGTGELFF TGTGCCAGCAGCTTAGCCGGGCCGGGCACCGGGGAGCTGTTTTTT
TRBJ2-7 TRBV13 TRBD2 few CASSYAGTSAYEQYF TGTGCCAGCAGCTACGCCGGGACTAGCGCGTACGAGCAGTACTTC
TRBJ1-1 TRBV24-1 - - CATSGQRETEAFF TGTGCCACCAGTGGACAGAGGGAAACTGAAGCTTTCTTT
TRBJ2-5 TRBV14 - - CASSRTGPLSPQYF TGTGCCAGCAGCCGAACGGGACCCCTAAGCCCCCAGTACTTC
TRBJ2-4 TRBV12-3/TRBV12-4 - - CASSLTDYPAKNIQYF TGTGCCAGCAGCCTAACGGACTACCCAGCCAAAAACATTCAGTACTTC
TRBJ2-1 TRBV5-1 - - CASSLSGAYEQFF TGCGCCAGCAGCTTGTCGGGGGCGTATGAGCAGTTCTTC
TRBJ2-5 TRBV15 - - CATSRARGPQETQYF TGTGCCACCAGCAGAGCCCGGGGCCCTCAAGAGACCCAGTACTTC
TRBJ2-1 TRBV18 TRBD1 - CASSPGKDRDPDEQFF TGTGCCAGCTCACCGGGAAAGGACAGGGATCCCGATGAGCAGTTCTTC
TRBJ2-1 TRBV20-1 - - CSARDRGLFYNEQFF TGCAGTGCTAGAGATCGAGGACTATTCTACAATGAGCAGTTCTTC
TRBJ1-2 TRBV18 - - CASSPGLLNYGYTF TGTGCCAGCTCACCCGGACTACTAAACTATGGCTACACCTTC
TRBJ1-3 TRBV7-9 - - CASRRSSGNTIYF TGTGCAAGCCGACGAAGCTCTGGAAACACCATATATTTT
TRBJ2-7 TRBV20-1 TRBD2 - CSASGRFSYEQYF TGCAGTGCTAGCGGGAGGTTCTCCTACGAGCAGTACTTC
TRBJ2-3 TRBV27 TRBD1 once CASSLSPTKWTGEGPDTQYF TGTGCCAGCAGTTTATCGCCGACCAAATGGACAGGGGAAGGTCCAGATACGCAGTATTTT
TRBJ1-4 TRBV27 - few CASGPRGNGEKLFF TGTGCCAGCGGACCCAGGGGCAACGGCGAAAAACTGTTTTTT
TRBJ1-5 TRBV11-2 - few CASSPPPAGSDQPQHF TGTGCCAGCAGCCCCCCCCCGGCGGGAAGCGATCAGCCCCAGCATTTT
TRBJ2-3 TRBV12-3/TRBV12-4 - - CASSSPMFSRTDTQYF TGTGCCAGCAGTTCCCCGATGTTCAGCCGGACAGATACGCAGTATTTT
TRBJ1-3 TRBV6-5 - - CASSYSSGNTIYF TGTGCCAGCAGTTACTCGAGTGGGAACACCATATATTTT
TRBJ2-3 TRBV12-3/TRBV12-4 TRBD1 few CASSGARGSSTDTQYF TGTGCCAGCAGTGGGGCCAGGGGGAGTTCCACAGATACGCAGTATTTT
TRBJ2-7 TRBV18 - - CASSPSGDISYEQYF TGTGCCAGCTCACCATCAGGGGATATCTCCTACGAGCAGTACTTC
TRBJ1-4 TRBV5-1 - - CASSFKLGANEKLFF TGCGCCAGCAGCTTTAAATTGGGGGCTAATGAAAAACTGTTTTTT
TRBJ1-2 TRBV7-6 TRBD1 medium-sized CASSPGTGDDYGYTF TGTGCCAGCAGTCCCGGGACAGGGGACGACTATGGCTACACCTTC
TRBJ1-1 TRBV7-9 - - CASSLGPMENAEAFF TGTGCCAGCAGCTTAGGGCCAATGGAGAATGCTGAAGCTTTCTTT
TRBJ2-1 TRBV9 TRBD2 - CASSYGLAGDYNNEQFF TGTGCCAGCAGTTACGGACTAGCGGGTGATTACAACAATGAGCAGTTCTTC
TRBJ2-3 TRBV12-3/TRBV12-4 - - CASSLSQETDTQYF TGTGCCAGCAGTTTATCCCAGGAAACAGATACGCAGTATTTT
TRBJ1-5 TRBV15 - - CATARTDLGSNQPQHF TGTGCCACCGCGCGTACAGATCTAGGGAGCAATCAGCCCCAGCATTTT
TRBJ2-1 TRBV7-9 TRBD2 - CASSLAGGRYYNEQFF TGTGCCAGCAGCTTAGCGGGCGGGAGATATTACAATGAGCAGTTCTTC
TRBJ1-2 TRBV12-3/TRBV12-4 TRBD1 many CASSFTPGGYGYGYTF TGTGCCAGCAGTTTCACTCCAGGGGGCTATGGCTATGGCTACACCTTC
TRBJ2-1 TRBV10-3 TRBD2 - CAISESGLLAGAVYNEQFF TGTGCCATCAGTGAGTCGGGTTTGCTAGCGGGGGCCGTCTACAATGAGCAGTTCTTC
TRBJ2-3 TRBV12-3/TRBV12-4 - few CASSLRDSTDTQYF TGTGCCAGCAGTTTAAGGGACAGCACAGATACGCAGTATTTT
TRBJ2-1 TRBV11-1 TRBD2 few CASSPQSSGLAFYSSYNEQFF TGTGCCAGCAGCCCCCAGTCGTCGGGACTAGCGTTCTATAGCTCCTACAATGAGCAGTTCTTC
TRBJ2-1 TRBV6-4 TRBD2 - CASTTRDYPYNEQFF TGTGCCAGCACCACCCGGGACTATCCTTACAATGAGCAGTTCTTC
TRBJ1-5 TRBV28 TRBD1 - CASSSQDRGGQPQHF TGTGCCAGCAGTTCCCAGGACAGGGGGGGCCAGCCCCAGCATTTT